The rows below give T cell receptor beta chains drawn from one sample of a study of blood T cell repertoires in COVID-19. Libraries were prepared by immunoSEQ multiplex PCR; TCRdb keeps only in-frame clonotypes and omits some of them. Counted here are about 210,000 clones, over 80% occurring once; the ten biggest clones make up around 8%. The sequenced sample consisted of peripheral blood. The receptors stem from a woman aged 55 to 70 with COVID-19, enrolled during active disease. CDR3s leave out the opening cysteine and the closing phenylalanine or tryptophan.

v_gene,j_gene,CDR3aa
TRBV5-6,TRBJ2-1,ASSILGVDEQF
TRBV30,TRBJ1-2,AWMDGNRYT
TRBV5-5,TRBJ2-5,ASSRPEETQY
TRBV18,TRBJ1-3,ASSPGPRTGHSGNTIY
TRBV5-4,TRBJ2-7,ASRSRTGQGGEQY
TRBV19,TRBJ1-2,ASSIGQGSSNYGYT
TRBV2,TRBJ1-4,ASRGQGETNEKLF
TRBV29-1,TRBJ2-2,SANQGQGNTGELF
TRBV11-3,TRBJ2-1,ASSRGLAGNNEQF
TRBV7-2,TRBJ2-1,ASSLGPPGTSGYNEQF
TRBV4-1,TRBJ1-6,ASSPDSSSYNSPLH
TRBV2,TRBJ2-1,ASRGGGSYNEQF
TRBV5-5,TRBJ2-1,ASSPGVSYYNEQF
TRBV18,TRBJ1-2,ASSPETYGYT
TRBV9,TRBJ2-7,ASSVRQGNYEQY
TRBV3-1/TRBV3-2,TRBJ2-1,ASKQRGQGATGEQF
TRBV7-2,TRBJ2-1,ASSLEPTRDEQF
TRBV19,TRBJ1-2,AGARLEKIVGYT
TRBV5-1,TRBJ1-2,ASSGTTGFNYGYT
TRBV7-9,TRBJ1-1,ASSLEGGHTEAF